The 25 T cell receptor beta chains in this list originate from one sample, sequenced in a study of CD4 and CD8 cells across lung adenocarcinoma regions (dated by TCRdb to 2017 to 2018). Receptor amplification or capture employed PCR. Reads for this sample came from a HiSeq X Ten. The public sequencing data were trimmed at Q25 with fastp and processed into clonotypes with MiXCR by TCRdb, which kept only in-frame beta chains. CDR3 protein duplicates are merged, each entry listing the most common genes and DNA. The sample includes more than 9,000 distinct CDR3 sequences, with roughly 48% observed a single time. 26% of the sample comes from the top ten. The sequenced sample consisted of CD8+ T cells from the margin of a lung tumor. The meaning of the sample's cell subset or site label: tumor margin region. Receptors originate from a female donor with lung adenocarcinoma. The CD4 and CD8 labels of this study may be unreliable.

This clonotype was recorded at least ten times. The chain carries TRBV4-2 and TRBJ2-6; either TRBD1 or TRBD2 may fit D (5 bases each). Germline assignment: CDR1 LGHNA and CDR2 YNFKEQ. CDR3 length: 16 amino acids. V lost 4 bases and J lost 3, with 13 bases in between. The CDR3 region is CASSPSGPGGANVLTF. DNA for the CDR3: TGTGCCAGCAGCCCCTCGGGGCCTGGTGGGGCCAACGTCCTGACTTTC.

By proportion, this clonotype is medium-sized. V and J are TRBV6-1 and TRBJ1-4; D unresolved. Trimming removed 1 base from V and 8 bases from J, with 11 bases in between. Germline-derived CDR1 and CDR2 are MNHNS and SASEGT. This CDR3 has 14 amino acids. The CDR3: CASSEEGTGEKLFF. CDR3 DNA: TGTGCCAGCAGTGAAGAGGGTACGGGAGAAAAACTGTTTTTT.

This clonotype was seen a few times. The chain recombines TRBV6-5 with TRBJ2-3; unclear D gene. Germline lookup yields CDR1 MNHEY and CDR2 SVGAGI. This CDR3 is built from 10 residues. V dropped 11 bases and J dropped 6 bases, with 9 bases sitting between them. The CDR3 reads CAAGVDTQYF. DNA of the CDR3: TGTGCCGCTGGGGTTGATACGCAGTATTTT.

This chain links TRBV6-1 with TRBJ2-5, with D tentatively TRBD1 (6 bases). The CDR3 contains 15 residues. The germline V gene has CDR1 MNHNS and CDR2 SASEGT. V was pared by 1 base and J by 11 bases, with 20 bases between. Here the CDR3 DNA reads TGTGCCAGCAGTGAAGTGTGGGGGCGCTTAGAGGCGCAGTACTTC. It specifies CASSEVWGRLEAQYF.

In its sample, this clonotype was seen many times. This chain joins TRBV11-2 and TRBJ2-3, with 8 bases identical to TRBD1. This CDR3 has 12 amino acids. Germline loops: CDR1 SGHAT, CDR2 FQNNGV. J gave up 8 bases and V 4 bases, and 2 bases lay outside the gene matches. In DNA, the CDR3 is TGTGCCAGCAGCTCGACAGGGGTTACGCAGTATTTT. Translation gives CASSSTGVTQYF.

The genes are TRBV7-2 and TRBJ2-1; TRBD2 agrees at 8 bases. Germline V gene lookup returns CDR1 SGHTA and CDR2 FQGNSA. The CDR3 is 16 amino acids. V lost 4 bases to trimming and J lost 10 bases; unmatched junction nucleotides: 15. In DNA form, the CDR3 reads TGTGCCAGCAGCTATAACGGGGGGGCAGCAAGTTGGGAGCAGTTCTTC. Translation gives CASSYNGGAASWEQFF.

This sequence joins TRBV9 and TRBJ2-1; 9 nucleotides align to TRBD1. Matching the DNA end better, TRBJ2-5 makes the J call doubtful. This CDR3 has 15 residues. The germline V gene has CDR1 SGDLS and CDR2 YYNGEE. The CDR3 sequence: CASSVVTGGRETQYF. The CDR3, as DNA: TGTGCCAGCAGCGTAGTGACAGGGGGGCGAGAGACCCAGTACTTC.

By frequency in the sample, this clonotype is medium-sized. CDR3 DNA: TGTGCCAGCAGTTCCGCCGAGAACACCGGGGAGCTGTTTTTT. This translates into CASSSAENTGELFF. The chain has TRBV27 and TRBJ2-2; no definite D call. Trimming pared 4 bases from V and 1 base from J, leaving 7 bases between. The germline V gene has CDR1 MNHEY and CDR2 SMNVEV (reference sequence). The CDR3 is 14 residues long.

A note on this clonotype: A junction boundary mismatches the germline segment, possibly from a read error. The J gene is TRBJ2-1, the V gene TRBV10-3; TRBD1 matches 7 bases. CDR1 and CDR2 (germline): ENHRY, SYGVKD. This CDR3 comprises 13 residues. CDR3 in DNA: TGTGCCAACAGGGGACCTGGCGCCAACGTGCAGAACTTC. As protein: CANRGPGANVQNF.

This clonotype is medium-sized (0.01 to 0.1%). The chain employs TRBV25-1 and TRBJ1-1; TRBD1 matches at 7 bases. This CDR3 spans 14 amino acids. Germline lookup yields CDR1 MGHDK and CDR2 SYGVNS. V trimming: 6 bases; J trimming: 6 bases; junction bases outside the gene matches: 10. The CDR3 loop is CASSLQTGMAEAFF. The DNA for the CDR3 is TGTGCCAGCAGCTTACAGACAGGGATGGCTGAAGCTTTCTTT.

This chain joins TRBV10-3 and TRBJ1-1; a weak D match, TRBD1 (6 bases). Germline V gives CDR1 ENHRY, CDR2 SYGVKD. The CDR3 is 14 amino acids. With 6 bases removed from V and 6 bases from J, the gap between germline ends came to 17 bases. The CDR3 is CAISPSTGLPEAFF. In DNA, the CDR3 is TGTGCCATCAGCCCTAGTACAGGGCTGCCTGAAGCTTTCTTT.

This sequence joins TRBV10-2 and TRBJ2-2, with 9 bases identical to TRBD2. Germline trimming cut 4 bases from V and 5 bases from J; bases unmatched to any gene: 2. Germline V gene sequence: CDR1 WSHSY, CDR2 SAAADI. The CDR3 totals 14 residues. This CDR3 reads CASSGLAGTGELFF. In DNA, the CDR3 is TGCGCCAGCAGTGGGCTAGCGGGGACCGGGGAGCTGTTTTTT.

The chain is built from TRBV6-1 and TRBJ2-3, with D possibly called TRBD1 or TRBD2 (5 bases each). The J call may be mistaken, given a closer DNA end match to TRBJ2-7. The CDR3 is made up of 16 amino acids. Germline CDR1 and CDR2: MNHNS and SASEGT. Here the CDR3 DNA reads TGTGCCAGCAGCGTCACGGGGCTGGGAGCCAAAAATACGCAGTACTTC. Its protein is CASSVTGLGAKNTQYF.

The chain couples TRBV10-1 to TRBJ2-4, with TRBD1 matching 8 bases. The CDR3 runs 13 residues. The V gene end was trimmed by 3 bases and the J gene end by 7 bases; junction bases not matched to a gene: 2. The germline gives CDR1 WNHNN, CDR2 SYGVQD (reference sequence). The CDR3 is CASSDGQGNIQYF. CDR3 bases: TGCGCCAGCAGTGATGGACAGGGTAACATTCAGTACTTC.

This clonotype was counted between two and nine times. The V gene is TRBV5-1, the J gene TRBJ2-7; D not resolved. V gave up 2 bases and J gave up 1 base, with 10 bases separating them. The CDR3 length is 14 residues. Per germline, CDR1 SGHRS and CDR2 YFSETQ. CDR3 protein: CASSFRTESYEQYF. CDR3 DNA sequence: TGCGCCAGCAGCTTCCGTACAGAGTCCTACGAGCAGTACTTC.

This chain links TRBV5-1 with TRBJ2-1, with D tentatively TRBD1 (6 bases). Germline-derived CDR1 and CDR2 are SGHRS and YFSETQ. V lost 4 bases and J lost 8, with 10 bases in between. This CDR3 comprises 12 residues. The CDR3, as DNA: TGCGCCAGCAGCAAACAGGGTGATGAGCAGTTCTTC. This translates into CASSKQGDEQFF.

The chain recombines TRBV6-1 with TRBJ2-5; D may correspond to TRBD1 or TRBD2 (5 bases each). CDR3 length: 14 amino acids. The germline gives CDR1 MNHNS, CDR2 SASEGT. The germline V and J ends were trimmed by 5 bases and 2 bases, with 12 bases remaining between them. This CDR3 reads CASSRDGDQETQYF. The CDR3 coding sequence is TGTGCCAGCAGTAGGGACGGGGATCAAGAGACCCAGTACTTC.

Of note for this clonotype: The CDR3 does not close with the conserved phenylalanine or tryptophan, likely indicating a read error. Because the CDR3's place on the DNA is in doubt, the DNA is left out and the CDR3 is given as listed by TCRdb. The V call is TRBV11-1, the J call TRBJ2-1. Per germline, CDR1 SGHAT and CDR2 FQDESV (reference sequence). The CDR3 has 18 amino acids, counting both end residues. CDR3: CATRQQTPCLKNKQDNQD.

As regards this clonotype: An end of the junction does not agree with germline; a read error may underlie this. The chain combines TRBV10-2 with TRBJ2-3; tentative D call: TRBD1 (7 bases). The CDR3 totals 12 residues. Germline CDR1 is WSHSY and CDR2 is SAAADI. The CDR3 DNA follows: TGCGCCGGCAGGGGGGAGCCGGGGACGCAGTATTTT. Amino acids: CAGRGEPGTQYF.

On this clonotype: Mismatch with germline at one junction end may stem from a read error. The chain combines TRBV6-1 with TRBJ2-3; D may match TRBD1 or TRBD2 (7 bases each). Germline V gene sequence: CDR1 MNHNS, CDR2 SASEGT. There are 14 residues in the CDR3. The CDR3 region is CAGIGAGGTDTQYF. The CDR3 DNA is TGTGCGGGGATTGGGGCCGGGGGGACAGATACCCAGTATTTT.

This clonotype was counted ten times or more. The genes are TRBV6-1 and TRBJ1-6; D may be TRBD1 (6 bases). Germline CDR1 and CDR2: MNHNS and SASEGT. Trimming shortened V by 0 bases and J by 8 bases, and 8 bases separated the two germline ends. There are 14 residues in the CDR3. CDR3 in amino acids: CASSEAYRDSPLHF. CDR3 coding DNA: TGTGCCAGCAGTGAAGCTTACAGGGATTCACCCCTCCACTTT.

The rearrangement uses TRBV6-4 and TRBJ2-1, with 11 bases lining up with TRBD2. Germline lookup yields CDR1 MRHNA and CDR2 SNTAGT. There are 15 residues in the CDR3. The junction had 4 bases not matched to a gene; V was cut back by 2 bases and J by 7 bases. The DNA for the CDR3 is TGTGCCAGCAGTGACAGTAGCGGGGGGGCAAATGAGCAGTTCTTC. Protein: CASSDSSGGANEQFF.

A single count supports this clonotype. The chain employs TRBV30 and TRBJ2-5; TRBD2 matches 7 bases. This CDR3 contains 15 residues. The germline V gene has CDR1 GTSNPN and CDR2 SVGIG (reference sequence). V was pared by 3 bases and J by 8 bases, with 15 bases of the junction left unmatched. CDR3 DNA sequence: TGTGCCTGGAGCCCGAGCAGCGGGGCGGCCGAAACCCAGTACTTC. Protein sequence: CAWSPSSGAAETQYF.

On this clonotype: The missing conserved phenylalanine or tryptophan at the end of this CDR3 makes a read error likely. The DNA is omitted, as the CDR3 cannot be located on it reliably, and the CDR3 follows TCRdb's listing. The rearrangement uses TRBV24-1 and TRBJ2-1; TRBD1, the D gene given by the table, was not confirmed from the DNA. The CDR3 numbers 15 amino acids, ends counted. Germline V CDR1 and CDR2: KGHDR, SFDVKD. CDR3 protein: CATTPGPASLASLPR.

CDR3 in amino acids: CASRRRGLYEQYF. The CDR3 coding sequence is TGCGCCAGCCGGCGGAGAGGACTGTACGAGCAGTACTTC. The chain has TRBV10-1 and TRBJ2-5, with a possible D match to TRBD2 (5 bases). TRBJ2-7 explains the end of the DNA better; the J call may be wrong. The germline V gene has CDR1 WNHNN and CDR2 SYGVQD (reference sequence). This CDR3 comprises 13 residues.